This entry lists 16 T cell receptor beta chains sequenced from one sample in a study of cytotoxic CD8 clonotypes in ibrutinib-treated CLL (dated by TCRdb to the early 2020s). The time point label on this specimen signifies: roughly 2 years on ibrutinib. Receptor amplification or capture employed the immunoSEQ multiplex PCR assay. TCRdb holds this immuneACCESS table with in-frame rearrangements only. Some clones are missing; in checked studies, unresolved V genes explain under half, and the rest has no known cause. In this sample the table shows under 35,000 clones, roughly 69% of which occur a single time. The ten most abundant clones make up approximately 53% of the sample. Sequenced here: PBMCs, sampled after 24 months of ibrutinib treatment. These receptors originate from a human donor with chronic lymphocytic leukemia.

The genes are TRBV6-5 and TRBJ2-5; D uncertain. Trimming shortened V by 4 bases and J by 2 bases, and 5 bases separated the two germline ends. The CDR3 is made up of 12 amino acids. Germline CDR1 reads MNHEY; CDR2 reads SVGAGI. The CDR3 reads CASSLGQETQYF. The DNA of the CDR3 is TGTGCCAGCAGTTTGGGGCAAGAGACCCAGTACTTC.

The gene calls are TRBV27 and TRBJ1-2, with no clear D. Trimming shortened V by 4 bases and J by 10 bases, and 10 bases separated the two germline ends. The germline V gene has CDR1 MNHEY and CDR2 SMNVEV (reference sequence). The CDR3 extends over 11 amino acids. The CDR3 DNA follows: TGTGCCAGCAGTTCCGGACGGGACTACACCTTC. This codes for CASSSGRDYTF.

This chain links TRBV5-6 with TRBJ2-7; D unclear. Trimming took off 2 bases at V and 4 bases at J, with 7 bases between the two ends. The CDR3 totals 12 residues. The germline gives CDR1 SGHDT, CDR2 YYEEEE. DNA of the CDR3: TGTGCCAGCAGCTTATCAGATTACGAGCAGTACTTC. This codes for CASSLSDYEQYF.

The chain links TRBV2 to TRBJ2-7; D gene uncertain. The V and J ends lost 5 bases and 2 bases respectively, with 7 bases between them. CDR1 SNHLY and CDR2 FYNNEI come from the germline V gene. This CDR3 region has 12 residues. The CDR3 loop reads CASSPLTYEQYF. CDR3 sequence (DNA): TGTGCCAGCAGTCCCCTTACCTACGAGCAGTACTTC. The complete variable domain, with remaining parts taken from reference TRBV2 and TRBJ2-7, reads EPEVTQTPSHQVTQMGQEVILRCVPISNHLYFYWYRQILGQKVEFLVSFYNNEISEKSEIFDDQFSVERPDGSNFTLKIRSTKLEDSAMYFCASSPLTYEQYFGPGTRLTVT.

The rearrangement joins TRBV9 to TRBJ1-6; D call uncertain. The germline V gene has CDR1 SGDLS and CDR2 YYNGEE. Trimming removed 0 bases at V and 3 bases at J, with 4 bases between. This CDR3 region has 14 residues. Here the CDR3 reads CASSVVDYNSPLHF. CDR3 nucleotide sequence: TGTGCCAGCAGCGTAGTTGACTATAATTCACCCCTCCACTTT.

The rearrangement joins TRBV29-1 to TRBJ1-2; 7 bases map to TRBD1. This CDR3 comprises 14 residues. Trimming cost V 6 bases and J 4 bases; bases outside gene matches: 11. Germline V gene lookup returns CDR1 SQVTM and CDR2 ANQGSEA. In nucleotides, the CDR3 is TGCAGCGTCCTAACCGGGACAGCAATCTATGGCTACACCTTC. Protein: CSVLTGTAIYGYTF. The variable domain in full, completed from reference TRBV29-1 and TRBJ1-2, reads SAVISQKPSRDICQRGTSLTIQCQVDSQVTMMFWYRQQPGQSLTLIATANQGSEATYESGFVIDKFPISRPNLTFSTLTVSNMSPEDSSIYLCSVLTGTAIYGYTFGSGTRLTVV.

V usage is TRBV7-6 and J usage is TRBJ2-7; D gene ambiguous. There are 11 residues in the CDR3. V was pared by 11 bases and J by 4 bases, with 12 bases between. The germline V gene encodes CDR1 SGHVS and CDR2 FNYEAQ. The CDR3 sequence: CAGSKVYEQYF. DNA for the CDR3: TGTGCCGGATCTAAGGTTTACGAGCAGTACTTC.

V is TRBV15 and J is TRBJ2-3, with D possibly TRBD1 on 6 matching bases. This CDR3 contains 16 residues. Between the trimmed V and J ends, which lost 1 base and 0 bases, there was a span of 11 bases. Germline V lookup: CDR1 LNHNV, CDR2 YYDKDF (reference sequence). The DNA of the CDR3 is TGTGCCACCAGCAGAGGCGAGGGGGTTAGCACAGATACGCAGTATTTT. The encoded protein is CATSRGEGVSTDTQYF.

This chain links TRBV9 with TRBJ1-2; TRBD1 aligns across 7 bases. Germline V lookup: CDR1 SGDLS, CDR2 YYNGEE. The CDR3 covers 13 residues. With 4 bases clipped from V and 7 bases from J, the junction kept 7 bases outside the gene matches. CDR3 region: CASSQGGNTGYTF. As DNA, the CDR3 is TGTGCCAGCAGCCAGGGGGGTAACACTGGCTACACCTTC.

The chain joins TRBV7-2 to TRBJ2-7; TRBD2 aligns across 14 bases. The J segment lost 0 bases and the V segment lost 5 bases, leaving 6 bases of the junction unmatched. Germline V gene lookup returns CDR1 SGHTA and CDR2 FQGNSA. This CDR3 region has 17 residues. The CDR3 DNA follows: TGTGCCAGCAGCGCAGGGACTAGCGGGGGAGACTCCTACGAGCAGTACTTC. It translates to CASSAGTSGGDSYEQYF.

The rearrangement uses TRBV4-3 and TRBJ2-7; 8 bases match TRBD1. The CDR3 loop spans 16 amino acids. The germline V gene has CDR1 LGHNA and CDR2 YSLEER. The trim removed 0 bases at V and 4 bases at J, leaving 8 bases unmatched. CDR3 residues: CASSQDLPGGIYEQYF. Here the CDR3 DNA reads TGCGCCAGCAGCCAAGATCTGCCAGGGGGCATATACGAGCAGTACTTC.

The chain recombines TRBV4-3 with TRBJ2-3; tentatively, D is TRBD2 (5 bases). Germline lookup yields CDR1 LGHNA and CDR2 YSLEER. The V end lost 6 bases, the J end lost 4 bases, and 11 bases lay between the germline ends. CDR3 length: 13 amino acids. The DNA for the CDR3 is TGCGCCAGCAGAACTCTAGCTTCAGATACGCAGTATTTT. Translated: CASRTLASDTQYF.

The rearrangement joins TRBV18 to TRBJ1-2; maybe TRBD1 (6 bases). The V and J ends lost 3 bases and 5 bases respectively, with 19 bases between them. This CDR3 contains 16 residues. Germline-derived CDR1 and CDR2 are KGHSH and LQKENI. Here the CDR3 DNA reads TGTGCCAGCTCACCGGCCCCGGTCAGGGGAAGATATGGCTACACCTTC. The encoded protein is CASSPAPVRGRYGYTF. The complete variable domain, with remaining parts taken from reference TRBV18 and TRBJ1-2, reads NAGVMQNPRHLVRRRGQEARLRCSPMKGHSHVYWYRQLPEEGLKFMVYLQKENIIDESGMPKERFSAEFPKEGPSILRIQQVVRGDSAAYFCASSPAPVRGRYGYTFGSGTRLTVV.

The genes are TRBV9 and TRBJ2-1; 12 nucleotides match TRBD2. Germline assignment: CDR1 SGDLS and CDR2 YYNGEE. This CDR3 has 19 residues. Germline trimming cut 0 bases from V and 5 bases from J; bases unmatched to any gene: 12. Here the CDR3 reads CASSVGTLAGGPRDNEQFF. In DNA form, the CDR3 reads TGTGCCAGCAGCGTAGGAACGCTAGCGGGGGGGCCACGGGACAATGAGCAGTTCTTC.

The gene calls are TRBV19 and TRBJ2-6; no firm D call. V dropped 1 base and J dropped 1 base, with 5 bases sitting between them. The germline CDR1 and CDR2 sequences are LNHDA and SQIVND (reference sequence). This CDR3 comprises 15 residues. In nucleotides, the CDR3 is TGTGCCAGTAGTATAGCCGGTTCTGGGGCCAACGTCCTGACTTTC. Residues: CASSIAGSGANVLTF.

The chain uses TRBV7-8 and TRBJ1-1; 7 bases agree with TRBD1. This CDR3 has 14 amino acids. Trimming took 5 bases from V and 2 from J; bases not matched to a gene: 5. CDR1 SGHVS and CDR2 FQNEAQ come from the germline V gene. In DNA, the CDR3 is TGTGCCAGCAGCAGGGGACAGAGAAACACTGAAGCTTTCTTT. The encoded protein is CASSRGQRNTEAFF.